This T cell receptor beta chain came from a study of PD-1 blockade in classical Hodgkin lymphoma. The study, taken as a whole, reports: The drivers behind the repertoire differences, possibly disease activity or prior therapy, remain undefined. When set against healthy donors, newly diagnosed patients were reported to show lower baseline TCR diversity. Patients starting nivolumab less than 1 year after ASCT had lower diversity and were excluded from later analyses.

Every patient was affected by relapse after autologous stem cell transplantation, while exposure to brentuximab vedotin was not uniform. Some clones are missing from TCRdb's copy, which holds only in-frame ones; the method was immunoSEQ multiplex PCR. The sample lists under 5,500 clones, around three fifths occurring once. This clone showed up just a few times. Its antigen remains unknown. CDR1 and CDR2 (germline): SGHAT, FQDESV (reference sequence). The CDR3 is 14 amino acids. Trimming cost V 4 bases and J 2 bases; bases outside gene matches: 1. Specimen: peripheral blood mononuclear cells (PBMCs), collected at baseline. The chain joins TRBV11-1 to TRBJ1-5, with TRBD1 identical over 8 bases. The receptor's source is a human donor with classical Hodgkin lymphoma. The CDR3 sequence: CASSSGQGNQPQHF. The CDR3 DNA reads TGTGCCAGCAGCTCGGGACAGGGCAATCAGCCCCAGCATTTT.